Reported below is one T cell receptor (beta chain). These data are taken from a study of blood T cell repertoires in COVID-19. Across the whole study: The United States, Italy and Spain were the sources of the acute and convalescent COVID-19 samples.

This CDR3 region has 12 residues. Germline V gene sequence: CDR1 SQVTM, CDR2 ANQGSEA. V lost 7 bases to trimming and J lost 4 bases, with 13 bases between them. The protocol was immunoSEQ multiplex PCR, while the TCRdb copy is restricted to in-frame clones and leaves out a portion. Here the sample spans around 150,000 clones, 70% to 90% being singletons. Sequencing was carried out using peripheral blood. The TCR was taken from a human donor in a cohort sampled during active COVID-19. The genes are TRBV29-1 and TRBJ1-2; a possible D gene is TRBD1 (5 bases). CDR3 protein: CSARGSSYGYTF. In DNA form, the CDR3 reads TGCAGCGCGAGGGGCAGTAGCTATGGCTACACCTTC.